This TCR beta chain derives from a study of identifying expanded T cells in peripheral blood. Remarks on this clone: Its antigen is currently unknown.

Repertoires were generated with immunoSEQ multiplex PCR, while TCRdb's copy carries only in-frame clones and drops some. Of around 130,000 clones listed, 80% to 90% were seen once; the top ten hold roughly 8%. Study-level points and caveats: Roughly two-week clone count variance significantly increased as total template count grew. Over approximately two and four weeks, about 15 and 19 clones changed, versus approximately 1.1 between replicates.

No infections or other immune events were documented during collection. The CDR3 contains 17 residues. Germline V gene sequence: CDR1 SGDLS, CDR2 YYNGEE. The junction had 10 bases not matched to a gene; V was cut back by 4 bases and J by 1 base. The rearrangement joins TRBV9 to TRBJ2-1; 8 nucleotides align to TRBD2. This TCR came from a person between 18 and 75 years old in good health. Sequenced sample: blood. CDR3 bases: TGTGCCAGCAGCTCGGGGGGGTTTGAGGTATCCTACAATGAGCAGTTCTTC. Its protein is CASSSGGFEVSYNEQFF.